This T cell receptor beta chain was sequenced during a study of spatial heterogeneity in lung cancer. Whole-study context: Sequence detection consistently recorded a greater number of beta-chain than alpha-chain sequences.

Study results and limitations: Tumor TCRs that were ubiquitous and expanded showed up in blood more at resection than follow-up.

This CDR3 has 16 residues. Trimming cost V 1 base and J 5 bases, with 15 bases left between them. Germline assignment: CDR1 WSHSY and CDR2 SAAADI. As to time point: sample taken at primary tumor resection. Donors were some 72 untreated early-stage non-small cell lung cancer patients. Whole RNA obtained from tumor, nontumor lung or frozen PBMC underwent sequencing without sorting. MiXCR was run by TCRdb on the 5' RACE reads, yielding one entry per CDR3 protein. The repertoire has approximately 44,000 distinct CDR3 sequences, about 13% of them found once; the top ten carry about 60%. In this sample, this clonotype turned up a few times. Its antigen is unidentified.

Sequencing used PBMCs, obtained at surgery. The source is a male donor with early-stage non-small cell lung cancer. The chain uses TRBV10-2 and TRBJ2-1, with a tentative D call TRBD2 (6 bases). The CDR3 DNA follows: TGCGCCAGCAGTGAGTACGCGGGGAAGTCCCACAATGAGCAGTTCTTC. It codes for CASSEYAGKSHNEQFF.